Following are 9 T cell receptor beta chains from one sample sequenced in a study of cytomegalovirus exposure and HLA in healthy donors. It was with 60 Vbeta and 13 Jbeta primers that the PCR ran. Assay: immunoSEQ multiplex PCR; the TCRdb copy retains only in-frame clones and omits some. This sample's clone table lists more than 40,000 clones. Source material: PBMCs. These receptors all stem from a middle-aged woman in good health and CMV-seronegative.

The chain carries TRBV13 and TRBJ2-7; 9 positions match TRBD1. CDR3 length: 12 amino acids. Germline loops: CDR1 PRHDT, CDR2 FYEKMQ (reference sequence). Losses at the gene ends were 8 bases for V and 6 bases for J; bases not matched to a gene: 5. The CDR3 bases are TGTGCCAGCGGGGGACAGGGCCGCGAGCAGTACTTC. The encoded protein is CASGGQGREQYF.

The chain couples TRBV20-1 to TRBJ1-2; D is ambiguous. Trimming left V 0 bases short and J 4 bases short, with 3 bases between. Germline loops: CDR1 DFQATT, CDR2 SNEGSKA (reference sequence). The CDR3 has 11 residues. The CDR3: CSAREAYGYTF. DNA for the CDR3: TGCAGTGCTAGAGAAGCCTATGGCTACACCTTC.

The chain couples TRBV10-3 to TRBJ2-2; 9 positions match TRBD2. The V gene end was trimmed by 7 bases and the J gene end by 7 bases; junction bases not matched to a gene: 7. The CDR3 totals 14 residues. Germline-derived CDR1 and CDR2 are ENHRY and SYGVKD. The CDR3 DNA is TGTGCCATCACGGCGGGAGGGCTTCACGGGGAGCTGTTTTTT. It is translated as CAITAGGLHGELFF.

The chain combines TRBV5-6 with TRBJ2-6; 11 bases agree with TRBD2. Trimming took 4 bases from V and 0 from J; bases not matched to a gene: 6. The CDR3 loop spans 18 amino acids. Germline V gives CDR1 SGHDT, CDR2 YYEEEE. CDR3: CASSPLAGGLSGANVLTF. CDR3 DNA: TGTGCCAGCAGCCCCCTAGCGGGAGGCCTCTCTGGGGCCAACGTCCTGACTTTC.

The V call is TRBV12-5, the J call TRBJ1-5, with D hard to call. Germline V CDR1 and CDR2: LGHNT, FRNRAP. Trimming pared 3 bases from V and 5 bases from J, leaving 8 bases between. CDR3 length equals 13 residues. The CDR3 nucleotides read TGTGCTAGTGGTTTCTACGGAGATCAGCCCCAGCATTTT. It yields the protein CASGFYGDQPQHF.

This chain connects TRBV9 to TRBJ2-2, with 7 bases identical to TRBD1. The CDR3 totals 17 residues. Germline-derived CDR1 and CDR2 are SGDLS and YYNGEE. V dropped 2 bases and J dropped 2; count of bases not matched to a gene: 9. Written as DNA, the CDR3 is TGTGCCAGCAGCGTTTCTCCGGGACAGCCCAACACCGGGGAGCTGTTTTTT. Translation gives CASSVSPGQPNTGELFF.

V and J are TRBV6-4 and TRBJ2-3, with 11 bases that match TRBD2. The CDR3 covers 16 residues. J lost 4 bases, V lost 3 bases, and 6 bases had no gene match. The V gene's germline CDR1 is MRHNA and CDR2 SNTAGT. CDR3 sequence reads: CASSELLAGVPDTQYF. CDR3 sequence (DNA): TGTGCCAGCAGTGAGTTACTAGCGGGAGTTCCAGATACGCAGTATTTT.

This rearrangement joins TRBV5-6 to TRBJ2-3; no clear D. The V gene lost 0 bases and the J gene lost 4 bases, with 6 bases spanning the gap. The CDR3 is 13 residues long. CDR1 is SGHDT, CDR2 YYEEEE, per germline. The CDR3: CASSLERADTQYF. The CDR3 DNA reads TGTGCCAGCAGCTTGGAGCGCGCAGATACGCAGTATTTT. The variable domain in full, completed from reference TRBV5-6 and TRBJ2-3, reads DAGVTQSPTHLIKTRGQQVTLRCSPKSGHDTVSWYQQALGQGPQFIFQYYEEEERQRGNFPDRFSGHQFPNYSSELNVNALLLGDSALYLCASSLERADTQYFGPGTRLTVL.

This chain uses TRBV7-2 with TRBJ1-6; TRBD1 is a possible D gene (5 bases). The ends were cut back, 5 bases at V and 6 bases at J, with 11 bases in the middle. In germline, CDR1 is SGHTA, CDR2 FQGNSA. This CDR3 comprises 14 residues. In DNA form, the CDR3 reads TGTGCCAGCAGCCCCCGGGGGGGTAATTCACCCCTCCACTTT. Translated: CASSPRGGNSPLHF. Based on the CDR3 plus reference TRBV7-2 and TRBJ1-6, the full variable domain is GAGVSQSPSNKVTEKGKDVELRCDPISGHTALYWYRQSLGQGLEFLIYFQGNSAPDKSGLPSDRFSAERTGGSVSTLTIQRTQQEDSAVYLCASSPRGGNSPLHFGNGTRLTVT.